This TCR beta chain was sequenced for a study of Graves' ophthalmopathy and Graves' hyperthyroidism (dated by TCRdb to 2016 to 2018). Regarding the study in general: Peripheral blood was collected before any treatment was given, at the time of initial diagnosis. The approximately 97 discovery patients were randomly divided into training and test sets at a 7:3 ratio. In total, 135 blood samples were TCR-sequenced: 40 to 45 ophthalmopathy, about 75 hyperthyroidism and approximately 17 hyperthyroidism-to-ophthalmopathy patients. Following sampling, methimazole starting at 30 mg daily was administered to hyperthyroidism patients, and high-dose intravenous methylprednisolone was administered to ophthalmopathy patients. To explore V-J signatures that separate ophthalmopathy from hyperthyroidism, a discovery set of more than 95 patients was enrolled, consisting of about 41 with ophthalmopathy and roughly 60 with stable hyperthyroidism. To tell Graves' ophthalmopathy apart from Graves' hyperthyroidism, and to predict which patients would progress to ophthalmopathy, the study relied on TCR beta repertoire signatures. In roughly 6 hyperthyroidism patients, the T-cell repertoires found in thyroid tissue were compared with those found in blood. An independent validation cohort was composed of fewer than 20 hyperthyroidism patients and around 15 patients who later progressed from hyperthyroidism to ophthalmopathy. Overall study outcomes, separate from this receptor: Most expanded thyroid clonotypes with frequency above 0.001 were also detected in blood, suggesting blood repertoires may reflect the thyroid immune response. In validation, the model predicted ophthalmopathy progression with about 70% sensitivity and roughly 78% specificity; some 13 predicted patients were CT-confirmed with GO in a median of about 7.1 months. In cross-validation, the 13-signature model distinguished ophthalmopathy from stable hyperthyroidism with about 87% sensitivity and roughly 81% specificity, and in the test set the corresponding values were 80% and 75%. No statistical method was used to set the sample size in advance, and the investigators knew which group each participant was assigned to.

For repertoire sequencing, the TCR beta CDR3 regions were amplified from RNA transcripts. A first-round RT-PCR used HTBI primers with the Qiagen OneStep RT-PCR kit, followed by a second-round multiplex PCR, size selection and purification. Libraries were sequenced paired-end with 100 bp reads on an Illumina HiSeq2000. Processing in the source paper ran as follows. Reads were processed with SOAPnuke, discarding reads with adapters, uncalled bases, mean Phred below 15, or no exact constant-primer or identifier match. COPE v1.2.5 was used to merge high-quality paired reads. Clonotypes were defined as unique nucleotide sequences and were aligned to IMGT TRB V, D and J references using MiTCR v1.1. Only V-J combinations with frequency above 0.0001 were analysed, covering approximately 99% of repertoires. For each V-J combination, a TCR clonal expansion and chaos score was defined as F50 clonal expansion divided by the chaos observed in the TCRdist matrix. Features were reduced by Welch's t-statistics and random forest to more than 10 V-J combinations, which fed a naive Bayes classifier. Thyroid-blood repertoire similarity was quantified with the Morisita-Horn index. TCRdb trimmed the raw reads at Q25, called clones with MiXCR and kept productive beta chains. Rows are combined by CDR3 protein, so each entry shows the most common genes and DNA. These V and J calls rely on TCRdb rather than the paper's analysis. Counted in this sample were 200,000 to 250,000 distinct CDR3 sequences; roughly 21% of them appeared once. The ten largest clones add up to under 55% of the sample.

Ophthalmopathy patients had moderately to severely active disease, Clinical Activity Score of at least 3, NOSPECS grade of at least 4, and disease duration under 3 months. Patients with other autoimmune diseases, uncontrolled infections, pregnancy or lactation were excluded from the study. Clinical symptoms, serum thyroxine, TRAb, thyroid ultrasound and orbital computed tomography were used for diagnosis. Using Ficoll-Paque density gradient centrifugation, PBMCs were isolated from 8.5 to 10 ml of fresh peripheral blood. Trizol reagent was used to extract the total RNA, and its quality was then checked on an Agilent 2100 Bioanalyzer. The CDR3 measures 15 amino acids from cysteine to phenylalanine. CDR3 DNA is the only sequence kept; it has 45 bases, read in frame from the first base. V is clipped by 0 bases and J by 6 bases, and the sequence between their germline boundaries is 11 bases long. Taken from the germline V gene, the CDR1 and CDR2 loops are KGHSH and LQKENI.

This clonotype came up many times. The antigen it binds to is not known. One base away there is no much larger clone; base qualities are not given. The sequenced material came from peripheral blood. The chain was built from TRBV18 and TRBJ2-2; the D gene may be TRBD1 or TRBD2, since each aligns over 5 bases. The receptor was isolated from a woman aged 50 to 65 with Graves' ophthalmopathy. Donor details come from another sample of the same person, matched by shared clones. Read as DNA, the sequence is TGTGCCAGCTCACCACCCCGGGACCGAGCCGGGGAGCTGTTTTTT. Its protein is CASSPPRDRAGELFF.